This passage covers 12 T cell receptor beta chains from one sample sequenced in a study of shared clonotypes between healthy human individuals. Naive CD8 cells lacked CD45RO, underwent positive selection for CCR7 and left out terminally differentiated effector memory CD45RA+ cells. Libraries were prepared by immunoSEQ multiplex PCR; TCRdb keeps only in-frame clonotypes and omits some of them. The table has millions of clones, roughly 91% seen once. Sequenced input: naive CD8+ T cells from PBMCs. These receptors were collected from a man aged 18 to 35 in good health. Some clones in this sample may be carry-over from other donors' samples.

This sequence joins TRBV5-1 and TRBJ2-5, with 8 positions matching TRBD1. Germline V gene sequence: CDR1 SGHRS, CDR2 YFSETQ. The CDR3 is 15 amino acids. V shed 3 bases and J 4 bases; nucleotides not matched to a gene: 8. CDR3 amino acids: CASSSAGTGLETQYF. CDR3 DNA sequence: TGCGCCAGCAGCTCAGCCGGGACAGGACTAGAGACCCAGTACTTC.

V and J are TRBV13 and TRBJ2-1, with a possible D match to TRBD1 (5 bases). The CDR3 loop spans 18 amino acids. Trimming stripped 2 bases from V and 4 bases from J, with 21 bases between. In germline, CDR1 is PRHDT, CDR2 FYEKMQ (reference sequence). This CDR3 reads CASSLRLAETAAYNEQFF. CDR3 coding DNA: TGTGCCAGCAGCTTAAGGTTGGCTGAGACAGCCGCTTACAATGAGCAGTTCTTC.

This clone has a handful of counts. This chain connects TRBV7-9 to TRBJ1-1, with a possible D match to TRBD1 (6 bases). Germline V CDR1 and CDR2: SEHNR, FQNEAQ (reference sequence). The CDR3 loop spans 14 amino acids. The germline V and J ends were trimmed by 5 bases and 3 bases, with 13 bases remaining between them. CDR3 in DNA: TGTGCCAGCAGCAATCAGGGGAGGGACACTGAAGCTTTCTTT. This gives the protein CASSNQGRDTEAFF.

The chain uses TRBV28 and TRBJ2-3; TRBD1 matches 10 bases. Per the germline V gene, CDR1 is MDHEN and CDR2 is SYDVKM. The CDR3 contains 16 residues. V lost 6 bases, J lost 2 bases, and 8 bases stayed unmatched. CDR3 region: CASSLGTGDHTDTQYF. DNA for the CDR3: TGTGCCAGCAGCTTAGGGACAGGGGACCACACAGATACGCAGTATTTT.

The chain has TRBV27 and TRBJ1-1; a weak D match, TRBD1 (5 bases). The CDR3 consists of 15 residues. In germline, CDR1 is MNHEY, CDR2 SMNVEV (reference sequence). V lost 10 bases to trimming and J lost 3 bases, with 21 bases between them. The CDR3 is CATADTFGFDTEAFF. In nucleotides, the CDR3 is TGTGCCACCGCGGACACCTTTGGGTTTGACACTGAAGCTTTCTTT.

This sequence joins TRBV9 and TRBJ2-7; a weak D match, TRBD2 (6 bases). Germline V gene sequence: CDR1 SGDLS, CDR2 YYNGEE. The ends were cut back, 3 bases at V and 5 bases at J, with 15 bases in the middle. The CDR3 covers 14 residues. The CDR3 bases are TGTGCCAGCAGCGGACGGGACTCTGGCGACGAGCAGTACTTC. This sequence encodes CASSGRDSGDEQYF. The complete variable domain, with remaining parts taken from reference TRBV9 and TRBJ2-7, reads DSGVTQTPKHLITATGQRVTLRCSPRSGDLSVYWYQQSLDQGLQFLIQYYNGEERAKGNILERFSAQQFPDLHSELNLSSLELGDSALYFCASSGRDSGDEQYFGPGTRLTVT.

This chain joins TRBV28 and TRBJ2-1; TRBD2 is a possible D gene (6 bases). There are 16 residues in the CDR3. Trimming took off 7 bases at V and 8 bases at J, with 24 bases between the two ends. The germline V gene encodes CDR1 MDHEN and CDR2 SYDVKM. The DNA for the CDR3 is TGTGCCAGCAACCCGGACCGGGAGATCCAGGTGGATGAGCAGTTCTTC. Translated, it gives CASNPDREIQVDEQFF.

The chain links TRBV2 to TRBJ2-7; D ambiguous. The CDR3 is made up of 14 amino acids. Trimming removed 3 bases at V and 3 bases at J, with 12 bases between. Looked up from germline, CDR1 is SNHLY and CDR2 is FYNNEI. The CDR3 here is CASSDLNSYYEQYF. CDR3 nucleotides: TGTGCCAGCAGTGATTTGAATAGCTACTACGAGCAGTACTTC. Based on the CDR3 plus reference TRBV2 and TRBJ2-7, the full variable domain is EPEVTQTPSHQVTQMGQEVILRCVPISNHLYFYWYRQILGQKVEFLVSFYNNEISEKSEIFDDQFSVERPDGSNFTLKIRSTKLEDSAMYFCASSDLNSYYEQYFGPGTRLTVT.

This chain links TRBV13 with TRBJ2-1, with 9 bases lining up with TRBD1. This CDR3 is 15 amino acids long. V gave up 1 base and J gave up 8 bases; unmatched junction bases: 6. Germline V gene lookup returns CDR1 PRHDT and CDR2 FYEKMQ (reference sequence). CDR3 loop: CASSLEGQGRDEQFF. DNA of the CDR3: TGTGCCAGCAGCTTAGAGGGACAGGGCCGGGATGAGCAGTTCTTC.

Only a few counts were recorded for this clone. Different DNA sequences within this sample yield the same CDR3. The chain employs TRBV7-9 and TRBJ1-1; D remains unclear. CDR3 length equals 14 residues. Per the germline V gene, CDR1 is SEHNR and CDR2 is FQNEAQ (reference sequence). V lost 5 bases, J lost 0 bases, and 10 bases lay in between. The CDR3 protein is CASSLNSLNTEAFF. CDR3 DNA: TGTGCCAGCAGCCTAAATTCCCTGAACACTGAAGCTTTCTTT.

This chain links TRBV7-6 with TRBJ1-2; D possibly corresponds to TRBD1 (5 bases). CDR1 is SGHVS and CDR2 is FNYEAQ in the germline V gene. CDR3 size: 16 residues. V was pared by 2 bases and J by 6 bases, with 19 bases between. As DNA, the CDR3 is TGTGCCAGCAGCTTATTTTTGGGTCGCGGGACGGATGGCTACACCTTC. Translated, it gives CASSLFLGRGTDGYTF.

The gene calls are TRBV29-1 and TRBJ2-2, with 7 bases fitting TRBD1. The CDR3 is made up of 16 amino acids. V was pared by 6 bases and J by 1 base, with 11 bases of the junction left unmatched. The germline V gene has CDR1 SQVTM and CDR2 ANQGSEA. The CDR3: CSVATDRILNTGELFF. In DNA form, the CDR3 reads TGCAGCGTGGCCACGGACAGGATCCTGAACACCGGGGAGCTGTTTTTT.